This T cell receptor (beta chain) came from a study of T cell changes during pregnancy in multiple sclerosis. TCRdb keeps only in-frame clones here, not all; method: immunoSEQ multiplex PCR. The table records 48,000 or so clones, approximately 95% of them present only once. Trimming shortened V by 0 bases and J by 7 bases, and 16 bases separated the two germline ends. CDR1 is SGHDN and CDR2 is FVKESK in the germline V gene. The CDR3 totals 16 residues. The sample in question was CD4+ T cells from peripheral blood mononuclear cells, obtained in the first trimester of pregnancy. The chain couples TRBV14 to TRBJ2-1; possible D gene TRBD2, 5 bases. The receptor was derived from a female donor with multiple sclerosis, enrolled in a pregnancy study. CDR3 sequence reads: CASSQDLTIRGNEQFF. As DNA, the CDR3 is TGTGCCAGCAGCCAAGATCTCACTATCAGAGGGAATGAGCAGTTCTTC.